The text below deals with one T cell receptor (beta chain). All enrollees were about 18 to 100 years old and from some 24 US areas. Which cohort a participant joined came from the clinical history participants gave. This record belongs to a study of blood T cell repertoires in COVID-19. Looking at the study overall: PBMCs, B-cell-depleted T cells, or T cells were the source of the cDNA or gDNA that made up the material.

Trimming shortened V by 6 bases and J by 5 bases, and 13 bases separated the two germline ends. CDR1 is SQVTM, CDR2 ANQGSEA, per germline. This CDR3 has 12 residues. The authors' processing: From reference gene primer amplification, estimates of nucleated cell counts were derived. Clones were sequenced by immunoSEQ multiplex PCR, and TCRdb holds only the in-frame ones, with some missing. The V and J calls and the clone size are those of that table, but D and trimming were determined from the DNA. The sample includes approximately 440,000 clones, approximately 86% of them seen just once. The chain has TRBV29-1 and TRBJ1-1; no clear D gene. The sequencing input was PBMCs or T cells enriched from blood (not recorded which). The sequence was obtained from a woman under 30 who had recovered from COVID-19. CDR3: CSVFSGSTEAFF. Here the CDR3 DNA reads TGCAGCGTCTTTTCGGGGAGTACTGAAGCTTTCTTT.